The 7 T cell receptor beta chains below all came from one sample that was sequenced in a study of identical twins. MiXCR was run by TCRdb on the 5' RACE reads, yielding one entry per CDR3 protein. The sample consists of about 690,000 distinct CDR3 sequences, 5.5% to 6.5% of them appearing once. Sequenced material: naive T cells sorted from blood. All receptors derive from a young man in good health.

This clonotype was observed a few times. The gene calls are TRBV7-2 and TRBJ2-5; possibly TRBD1 for D (6 bases). This CDR3 spans 16 amino acids. The V and J ends lost 1 base and 3 bases respectively, with 15 bases between them. Germline CDR1 is SGHTA and CDR2 is FQGNSA. CDR3 residues: CASSLGWGQVEETQYF. The DNA for the CDR3 is TGTGCCAGCAGCTTAGGTTGGGGACAAGTAGAAGAGACCCAGTACTTC.

The rearrangement links TRBV6-5 to TRBJ2-7, with 8 positions matching TRBD1. The CDR3 runs to 15 residues. Per the germline V gene, CDR1 is MNHEY and CDR2 is SVGAGI. V lost 2 bases to trimming and J lost 4 bases; unmatched junction nucleotides: 7. The chain's CDR3 is CASSYERTGRYEQYV. CDR3 DNA sequence: TGTGCCAGCAGTTACGAAAGGACAGGGAGATACGAGCAGTACGTC.

The gene calls are TRBV5-1 and TRBJ2-7; TRBD2 is a possible D gene (6 bases). This CDR3 spans 15 amino acids. Per germline, CDR1 SGHRS and CDR2 YFSETQ. Trimming pared 2 bases from V and 4 bases from J, leaving 16 bases between. The CDR3 here is CASSLQPGLAYEQYF. CDR3 coding DNA: TGCGCCAGCAGCTTACAACCGGGACTGGCATACGAGCAGTACTTC.

This clonotype was found many times. The V and J genes are TRBV12-3 or TRBV12-4 and TRBJ1-5, with D hard to call. V was clipped by 5 bases and J by 0 bases, with 14 bases between them. The CDR3 length is 16 residues. The CDR3: CASSPQSLYSNQPQHF. In nucleotides, the CDR3 is TGTGCCAGCAGTCCCCAGAGCCTCTATAGCAATCAGCCCCAGCATTTT.

The gene calls are TRBV7-8 and TRBJ1-2; 9 bases agree with TRBD1. The CDR3 is 13 amino acids. Germline assignment: CDR1 SGHVS and CDR2 FQNEAQ. The V and J ends lost 2 bases and 8 bases, in that order; junction bases with no gene match: 3. CDR3 in DNA: TGTGCCAGCAGCTTATCACAGGGGGCGGGCTACACCTTC. Protein: CASSLSQGAGYTF.

This clonotype was seen ten or more times. This chain links TRBV12-3 or TRBV12-4 with TRBJ1-5; D is ambiguous. The germline V and J ends were trimmed by 1 base and 3 bases, with 7 bases remaining between them. CDR3 size: 14 residues. The CDR3 region is CASSLGRINQPQHF. CDR3 nucleotide sequence: TGTGCCAGCAGTTTAGGCAGGATCAATCAGCCCCAGCATTTT.

The genes are TRBV5-1 and TRBJ2-3; 12 nucleotides align to TRBD2. Germline assignment: CDR1 SGHRS and CDR2 YFSETQ. The CDR3 is made up of 17 amino acids. The V gene end was trimmed by 4 bases and the J gene end by 4 bases; junction bases not matched to a gene: 10. CDR3 coding DNA: TGCGCCAGCAGCGCCCGGAGGGCTAGCGGGAGGGCAGATACGCAGTATTTT. Encoded protein: CASSARRASGRADTQYF. The full variable domain, in which reference TRBV5-1 and TRBJ2-3 provide the parts outside the CDR3, is KAGVTQTPRYLIKTRGQQVTLSCSPISGHRSVSWYQQTPGQGLQFLFEYFSETQRNKGNFPGRFSGRQFSNSRSEMNVSTLELGDSALYLCASSARRASGRADTQYFGPGTRLTVL.